A selection of T cell receptor beta chains follows, all from one sample in a study of regulatory T cells in long-lasting Graves disease. One entry per CDR3 protein results from TCRdb running MiXCR on the multiplex PCR reads. The sample holds around 450,000 distinct CDR3 sequences, 20% to 25% seen once. This material consisted of peripheral blood mononuclear cells (PBMCs), taken when the disease was refractory, from a patient treated with antithyroid drugs. Receptor source: a female donor with Graves disease. CDR3s leave out the opening cysteine and the closing phenylalanine or tryptophan.

j_gene	v_gene	CDR3aa
TRBJ2-5	TRBV29-1	SVVNRGLGRLETQY
TRBJ2-7	TRBV4-3	ASSQEGGVYEQY
TRBJ1-1	TRBV10-3	AISEWGSTEAF
TRBJ2-7	TRBV7-2	ASSPDSRQY
TRBJ2-7	TRBV28	ASTSPPGQGTEQY
TRBJ2-7	TRBV7-7	ASSLGAGADQY
TRBJ1-2	TRBV6-5	ASSYSGSSYGYT
TRBJ1-5	TRBV3-1	ASSQDRMTDQPQH
TRBJ1-1	TRBV12-3/TRBV12-4	ASSFTMDTEAF
TRBJ2-5	TRBV12-5	ASGRRGAQY
TRBJ1-5	TRBV20-1	SARGGRGHQPQH
TRBJ1-1	TRBV7-8	ASRRTATEAF
TRBJ2-5	TRBV15	ATSREGSGGQETQY
TRBJ1-6	TRBV28	AGGLTSPLH
TRBJ2-7	TRBV29-1	SVVMAETYEQY
TRBJ1-1	TRBV14	ASSHGDRSTEAF
TRBJ2-2	TRBV7-8	ASSVKLAGGPSGELF
TRBJ1-2	TRBV24-1	ATSTQGGGNYGYT
TRBJ1-2	TRBV28	ASSRTGRSYGYT
TRBJ2-7	TRBV7-9	ASSSGRGHLIYEQY
TRBJ1-4	TRBV6-2/TRBV6-3	ASSPDKGNEKLF
TRBJ1-2	TRBV30	AWSVGSQRNT
TRBJ2-2	TRBV6-2/TRBV6-3	ASSEDRGGAGELF
TRBJ2-2	TRBV6-1	ASSLGQGRITGELF
TRBJ1-1	TRBV13	ASSLVGDEAF
TRBJ2-7	TRBV28	ASSFLWEQY
TRBJ2-7	TRBV28	ASGRLSYEQY
TRBJ1-6	TRBV5-1	ASSLAGSTSSYNSPLH
TRBJ1-2	TRBV27	ASSLGRDRANYGYT